The present TCR beta chain was sequenced within a study of CD8 T cells in Susac syndrome. Study-level findings and limits: Acknowledgment was made by the study that its TCR sequencing and HLA analysis involved a relatively small number of individuals.

V gave up 5 bases and J gave up 4 bases, with 24 bases separating them. CDR1 is DFQATT, CDR2 SNEGSKA, per germline (reference sequence). The CDR3 sequence is 16 residues long. Note on this clonotype: Its target is not known.

The RNA input was roughly 0.45 to 1 ug, and it was reverse transcribed with random hexamers. TCRdb ran MiXCR on the immunoSEQ multiplex PCR reads and lists one entry per CDR3 protein. The sample contains some 300,000 distinct CDR3 sequences, 85% of which appear only once. The sequencing sample was made of CD8+ T cells from PBMCs. This clonotype was sampled from a human donor with multiple sclerosis. This chain uses TRBV20-1 with TRBJ2-7, with D possibly matching TRBD2 (5 bases). The CDR3 here is CSASVDVATLMYEQYF. The CDR3 nucleotides are TGCAGTGCTTCTGTTGATGTAGCGACCCTGATGTACGAGCAGTACTTC.